The 15 T cell receptor beta chains listed next were all sequenced from one sample in a study of T cell repertoires in aging, cancer and after chemotherapy. Amplification of TCR beta used genomic DNA extracted from peripheral blood. Multiplex touch-down PCR with TRB-A/B primers amplified rearranged V-D-J TRB sequences. A single record per CDR3 protein comes from TCRdb applying MiXCR to the multiplex PCR reads. The top ten clones hold 15% of a sample with roughly 4,500 distinct CDR3 sequences, 20% to 25% of them seen once. Material for sequencing was blood. The receptors were sampled from a human donor with a blood cancer.

This clonotype rates as medium-sized. This chain joins TRBV7-9 and TRBJ2-2, with a tentative D call TRBD2 (5 bases). V gave up 0 bases and J gave up 7 bases, with 12 bases separating them. Germline V gene data show CDR1 as SEHNR and CDR2 as FQNEAQ (reference sequence). CDR3 length: 15 amino acids. CDR3 nucleotides: TGTGCCAGCAGCTTAGCTCGCACTAGAAGCGGGGAGCTGTTTTTT. Translation: CASSLARTRSGELFF.

This clonotype rates as medium-sized. The chain recombines TRBV6-5 with TRBJ2-4; maybe TRBD2 (6 bases). The germline gives CDR1 MNHEY, CDR2 SVGAGI. With 4 bases removed from V and 6 bases from J, the gap between germline ends came to 16 bases. CDR3 size: 15 residues. The CDR3 nucleotides are TGTGCCAGCAGTTCCATGGAGGGCGCGGGAAACATTCAGTACTTC. This codes for CASSSMEGAGNIQYF.

The V gene is TRBV27, the J gene TRBJ1-6, with D possibly TRBD1 on 5 matching bases. Per germline, CDR1 MNHEY and CDR2 SMNVEV (reference sequence). CDR3 length: 14 residues. With 2 bases removed from V and 14 bases from J, the gap between germline ends came to 16 bases. CDR3 DNA sequence: TGTGCCAGCAGTTTAGTGTCCGGGGGAAACACCCTCCACTTT. This translates into CASSLVSGGNTLHF.

This clonotype is medium-sized (0.01 to 0.1%) by share. In DNA form, the CDR3 reads TGTGCCAGCAGCCTTACCGAAGGACAGGGGAGTTCACCCCTCCACTTT. This encodes CASSLTEGQGSSPLHF. This chain uses TRBV13 with TRBJ1-6; TRBD1 matches at 9 bases. Germline V CDR1 and CDR2: PRHDT, FYEKMQ (reference sequence). V shed 5 bases and J 9 bases; nucleotides not matched to a gene: 11. The CDR3 is made up of 16 amino acids.

This clonotype is classed as medium-sized. The V and J genes are TRBV7-6 and TRBJ2-4; unclear D gene. Germline-derived CDR1 and CDR2 are SGHVS and FNYEAQ. The CDR3 sequence is 13 residues long. V was cut by 5 bases and J by 8 bases, with 13 bases left in between. CDR3 loop: CASSPTIRDIQYF. CDR3 nucleotide sequence: TGTGCCAGCAGCCCCACCATCCGAGACATTCAGTACTTC.

V gene TRBV11-2 combines with J gene TRBJ2-5, with TRBD2 matching 7 bases. Trimming removed 1 base from V and 7 bases from J; junction bases left unmatched: 3. The germline CDR1 and CDR2 sequences are SGHAT and FQNNGV. The CDR3 totals 13 residues. CDR3 sequence reads: CASSLGGGGTQYF. In nucleotides, the CDR3 is TGTGCCAGCAGCTTAGGGGGGGGGGGGACCCAGTACTTC.

This clonotype appeared once. The V and J genes are TRBV20-1 and TRBJ2-3; 8 nucleotides line up with TRBD2. The CDR3 has 16 residues. In germline, CDR1 is DFQATT, CDR2 SNEGSKA (reference sequence). Trimming took 0 bases from V and 0 from J; bases not matched to a gene: 5. CDR3 sequence reads: CSARDPGGGSTDTQYF. CDR3 DNA sequence: TGCAGTGCTAGAGACCCCGGGGGGGGGAGCACAGATACGCAGTATTTT.

Relative to its sample, this clonotype is medium-sized. The V and J genes are TRBV19 and TRBJ1-4; a weak D match, TRBD1 (5 bases). Germline lookup yields CDR1 LNHDA and CDR2 SQIVND (reference sequence). V was shortened by 0 bases and J by 3 bases, with 11 bases between the two germline ends. This CDR3 spans 16 amino acids. The CDR3 loop reads CASSIDPGRPNEKLFF. CDR3 coding DNA: TGTGCCAGTAGTATAGATCCGGGACGGCCTAATGAAAAACTGTTTTTT.

This clonotype is classed as medium-sized. The gene calls are TRBV18 and TRBJ2-2; a weak D match, TRBD1 (6 bases). The CDR3 length is 15 residues. Trimming pared 6 bases from V and 1 base from J, leaving 12 bases between. CDR1 and CDR2 (germline): KGHSH, LQKENI. In DNA form, the CDR3 reads TGTGCCAGCTCGAGAACACAGGGGAACACCGGGGAGCTGTTTTTT. Amino acids: CASSRTQGNTGELFF. Filled out from reference TRBV18 and TRBJ2-2, the complete variable domain reads NAGVMQNPRHLVRRRGQEARLRCSPMKGHSHVYWYRQLPEEGLKFMVYLQKENIIDESGMPKERFSAEFPKEGPSILRIQQVVRGDSAAYFCASSRTQGNTGELFFGEGSRLTVL.

This clonotype was picked up a small number of times. The chain employs TRBV5-1 and TRBJ2-2; D gene ambiguous. CDR3 length: 15 amino acids. The germline V gene encodes CDR1 SGHRS and CDR2 YFSETQ. Trimming left V 3 bases short and J 5 bases short, with 14 bases between. The CDR3 region is CASSSGGSRTGELFF. The CDR3 DNA sequence: TGCGCCAGCAGCTCTGGTGGGTCGCGGACCGGGGAGCTGTTTTTT.

This clonotype ranks as medium-sized. CDR3 sequence: CASSPEGGFIGEQFF. The CDR3 bases are TGTGCCAGCTCACCGGAGGGGGGCTTTATTGGTGAGCAGTTCTTC. This chain connects TRBV18 to TRBJ2-1; D is tentatively TRBD1 or TRBD2 (6 bases each). The CDR3 spans 15 residues. Trimming left V 3 bases short and J 9 bases short, with 18 bases between. In germline, CDR1 is KGHSH, CDR2 LQKENI.

This clonotype is judged medium-sized. The chain is built from TRBV6-2 or TRBV6-3 and TRBJ2-1; D not resolved. The germline CDR1 and CDR2 sequences are MNHEY and SVGEGT. With 0 bases removed from V and 8 bases from J, the gap between germline ends came to 2 bases. The CDR3 consists of 11 residues. In DNA, the CDR3 is TGTGCCAGCAGTTACTCTTATGAGCAGTTCTTC. This translates into CASSYSYEQFF.

Judged by abundance, this clonotype is medium-sized. The chain links TRBV6-2 or TRBV6-3 to TRBJ2-6; D possibly corresponds to TRBD1 (5 bases). Trimming pared 5 bases from V and 0 bases from J, leaving 17 bases between. CDR1 is MNHEY and CDR2 is SVGEGT in the germline V gene. The CDR3 runs to 18 residues. CDR3 sequence (DNA): TGTGCCAGCAGTAGTACAGGACGCTCTCTCTCTGGGGCCAACGTCCTGACTTTC. It specifies CASSSTGRSLSGANVLTF.

By sample share, this clonotype is medium-sized (0.01 to 0.1%). The rearrangement joins TRBV7-6 to TRBJ2-3; a possible D gene is TRBD1 (6 bases). Germline V gene data show CDR1 as SGHVS and CDR2 as FNYEAQ. Trimming stripped 4 bases from V and 3 bases from J, with 14 bases between. The CDR3 length is 15 residues. The CDR3 reads CASSYLTGPTDTQYF. The DNA of the CDR3 is TGTGCCAGCAGCTACCTGACAGGTCCGACAGATACGCAGTATTTT.

The chain links TRBV19 to TRBJ2-1; D may be TRBD2 (7 bases). The V end was cut by 10 bases, the J end by 4 bases, with 23 bases between. Looked up from germline, CDR1 is LNHDA and CDR2 is SQIVND (reference sequence). The CDR3 covers 16 residues. The DNA for the CDR3 is TGTGCCACCTTGAGTGGGGCGGGGGCCCAGTACAATGAGCAGTTCTTC. Encoded protein: CATLSGAGAQYNEQFF.